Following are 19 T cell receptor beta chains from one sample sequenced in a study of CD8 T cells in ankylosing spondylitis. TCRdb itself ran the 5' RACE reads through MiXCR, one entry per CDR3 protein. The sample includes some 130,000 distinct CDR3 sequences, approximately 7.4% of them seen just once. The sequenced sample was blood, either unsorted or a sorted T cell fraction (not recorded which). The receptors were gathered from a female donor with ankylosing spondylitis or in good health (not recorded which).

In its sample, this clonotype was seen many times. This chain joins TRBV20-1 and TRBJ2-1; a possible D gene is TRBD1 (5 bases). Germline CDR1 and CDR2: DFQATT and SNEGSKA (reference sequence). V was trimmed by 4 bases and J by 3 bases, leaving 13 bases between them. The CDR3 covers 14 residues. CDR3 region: CSAKRQILYNEQFF. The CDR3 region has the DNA TGCAGTGCTAAGAGACAGATTCTCTACAATGAGCAGTTCTTC.

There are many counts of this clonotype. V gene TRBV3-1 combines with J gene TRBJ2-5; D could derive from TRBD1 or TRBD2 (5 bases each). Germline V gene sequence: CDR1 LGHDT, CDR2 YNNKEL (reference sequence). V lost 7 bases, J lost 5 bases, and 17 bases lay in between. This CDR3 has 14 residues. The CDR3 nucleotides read TGTGCCAGCAACCCCTTCCGGGGCGGGGAGACCCAGTACTTC. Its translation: CASNPFRGGETQYF.

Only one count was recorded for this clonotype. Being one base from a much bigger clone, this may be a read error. The CDR3 loop reads CASGLLEAGELFF. Written as DNA, the CDR3 is TGTGCCAGCGGTTTATTAGAAGCCGGGGAGCTGTTTTTT. The chain combines TRBV12-3 or TRBV12-4 with TRBJ2-2; D is unresolved. CDR3 length: 13 amino acids.

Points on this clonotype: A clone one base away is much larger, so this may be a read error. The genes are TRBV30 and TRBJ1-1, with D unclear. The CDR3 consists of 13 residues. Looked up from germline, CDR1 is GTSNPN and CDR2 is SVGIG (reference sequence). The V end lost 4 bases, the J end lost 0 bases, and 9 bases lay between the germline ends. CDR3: CAWIHGMNTEAFF. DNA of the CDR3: TGTGCCTGGATCCACGGGATGAACACTGAAGCTTTCTTT.

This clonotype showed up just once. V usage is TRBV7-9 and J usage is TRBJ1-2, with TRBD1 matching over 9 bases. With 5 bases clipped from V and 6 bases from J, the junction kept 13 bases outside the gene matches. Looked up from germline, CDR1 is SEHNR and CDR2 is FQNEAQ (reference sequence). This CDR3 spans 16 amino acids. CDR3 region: CASSLGTGIGVDGYTF. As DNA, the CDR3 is TGTGCCAGCAGCCTGGGGACAGGGATTGGGGTAGATGGCTACACCTTC.

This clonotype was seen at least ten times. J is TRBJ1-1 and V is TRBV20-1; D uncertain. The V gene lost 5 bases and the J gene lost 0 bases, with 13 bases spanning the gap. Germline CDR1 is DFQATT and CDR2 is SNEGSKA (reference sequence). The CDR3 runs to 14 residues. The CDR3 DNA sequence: TGCAGTGCTCGGCTCGGGCGGTTGAACACTGAAGCTTTCTTT. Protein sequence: CSARLGRLNTEAFF.

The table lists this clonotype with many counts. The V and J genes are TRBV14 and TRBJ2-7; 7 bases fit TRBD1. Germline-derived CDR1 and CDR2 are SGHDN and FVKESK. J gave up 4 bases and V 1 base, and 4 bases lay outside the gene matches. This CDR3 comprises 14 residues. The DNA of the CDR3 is TGTGCCAGCAGCCAAGTCGACAGGGAATACGAGCAGTACTTC. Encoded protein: CASSQVDREYEQYF.

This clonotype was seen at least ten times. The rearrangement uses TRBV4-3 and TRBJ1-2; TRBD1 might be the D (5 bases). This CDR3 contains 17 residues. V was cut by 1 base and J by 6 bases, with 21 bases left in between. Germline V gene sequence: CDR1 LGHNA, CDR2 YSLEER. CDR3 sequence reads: CASSQVPQSRVGDGYTF. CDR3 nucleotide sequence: TGCGCCAGCAGCCAAGTCCCCCAAAGCAGGGTGGGCGATGGCTACACCTTC.

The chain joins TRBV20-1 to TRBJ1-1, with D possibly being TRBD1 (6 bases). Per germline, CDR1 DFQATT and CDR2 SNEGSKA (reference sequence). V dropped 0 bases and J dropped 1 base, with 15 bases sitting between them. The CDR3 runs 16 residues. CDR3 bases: TGCAGTGCTAGAGATCACAGGGCAGGTGGGAACACTGAAGCTTTCTTT. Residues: CSARDHRAGGNTEAFF.

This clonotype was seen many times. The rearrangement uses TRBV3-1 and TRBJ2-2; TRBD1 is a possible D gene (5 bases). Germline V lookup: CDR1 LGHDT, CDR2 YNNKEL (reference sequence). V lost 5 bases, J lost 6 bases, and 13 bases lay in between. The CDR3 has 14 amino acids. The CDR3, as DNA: TGTGCCAGCAGCTTCAACGAAGGGGCCGGGGAGCTGTTTTTT. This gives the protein CASSFNEGAGELFF. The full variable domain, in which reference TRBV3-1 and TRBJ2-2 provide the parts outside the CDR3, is DTAVSQTPKYLVTQMGNDKSIKCEQNLGHDTMYWYKQDSKKFLKIMFSYNNKELIINETVPNRFSPKSPDKAHLNLHINSLELGDSAVYFCASSFNEGAGELFFGEGSRLTVL.

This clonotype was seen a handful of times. CDR3: CASSLGDLREQYF. The CDR3 bases are TGTGCCAGCAGCTTAGGAGACCTTCGGGAGCAGTACTTC. This chain connects TRBV7-2 to TRBJ2-7; D uncertain. Germline assignment: CDR1 SGHTA and CDR2 FQGNSA. The length of the CDR3 is 13 residues. V lost 1 base and J 7 bases, leaving 11 bases between the germline ends.

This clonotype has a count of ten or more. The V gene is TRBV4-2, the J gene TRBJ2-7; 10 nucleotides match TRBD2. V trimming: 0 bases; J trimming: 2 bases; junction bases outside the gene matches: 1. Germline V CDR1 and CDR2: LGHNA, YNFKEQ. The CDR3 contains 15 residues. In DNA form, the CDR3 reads TGTGCCAGCAGCCAAGAGCTAGCGGGGGCCTACGAGCAGTACTTC. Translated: CASSQELAGAYEQYF.

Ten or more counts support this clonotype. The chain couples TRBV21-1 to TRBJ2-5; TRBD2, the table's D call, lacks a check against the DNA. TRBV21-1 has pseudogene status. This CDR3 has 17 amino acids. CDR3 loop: CASSKSGELVTGETQYF. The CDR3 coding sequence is TGTGCCAGCAGCAAATCGGGGGAACTAGTGACGGGGGAGACCCAGTACTTC.

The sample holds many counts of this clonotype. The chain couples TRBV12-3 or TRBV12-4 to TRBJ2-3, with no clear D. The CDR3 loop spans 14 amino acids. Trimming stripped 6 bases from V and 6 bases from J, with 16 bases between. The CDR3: CASSIGPSRDTQYF. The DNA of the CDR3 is TGTGCCAGCAGCATAGGGCCCAGCCGCGATACGCAGTATTTT.

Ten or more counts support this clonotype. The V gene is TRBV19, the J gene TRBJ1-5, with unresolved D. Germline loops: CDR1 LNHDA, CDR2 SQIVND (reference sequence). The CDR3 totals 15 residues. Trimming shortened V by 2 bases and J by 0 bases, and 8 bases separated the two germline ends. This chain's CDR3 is CASSINGHSNQPQHF. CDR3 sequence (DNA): TGTGCCAGTAGTATAAATGGGCATAGCAATCAGCCCCAGCATTTT.

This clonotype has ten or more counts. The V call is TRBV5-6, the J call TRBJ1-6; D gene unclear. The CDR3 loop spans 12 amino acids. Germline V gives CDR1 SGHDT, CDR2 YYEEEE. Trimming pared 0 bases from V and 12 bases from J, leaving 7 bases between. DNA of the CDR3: TGTGCCAGCAGCTTGGCAGCCCTACCCCTCCACTTT. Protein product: CASSLAALPLHF.

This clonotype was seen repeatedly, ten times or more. CDR3 region: CASSPPGTGERRRNTIYF. The CDR3 DNA reads TGTGCCAGCAGCCCTCCCGGGACAGGGGAACGGCGTCGAAACACCATATATTTT. The J gene is TRBJ1-3, the V gene TRBV5-5, with TRBD1 identical over 10 bases. V lost 4 bases, J lost 5 bases, and 15 bases stayed unmatched. Germline-derived CDR1 and CDR2 are SGHKS and YYEKEE (reference sequence). The CDR3 covers 18 residues.

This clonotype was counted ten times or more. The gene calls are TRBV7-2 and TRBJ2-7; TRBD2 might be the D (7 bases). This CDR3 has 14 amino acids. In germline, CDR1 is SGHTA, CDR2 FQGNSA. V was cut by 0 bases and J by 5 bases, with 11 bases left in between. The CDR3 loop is CASSLAGGLDEQYF. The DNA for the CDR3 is TGTGCCAGCAGCTTAGCGGGGGGGCTTGACGAGCAGTACTTC.

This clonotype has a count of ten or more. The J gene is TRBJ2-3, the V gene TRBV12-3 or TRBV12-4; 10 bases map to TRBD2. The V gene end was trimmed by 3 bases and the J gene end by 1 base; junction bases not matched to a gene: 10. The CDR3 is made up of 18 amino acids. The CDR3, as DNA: TGTGCCAGCAGTTTGCGTAGCGGGGGGCTTCTGGGCACAGATACGCAGTATTTT. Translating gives CASSLRSGGLLGTDTQYF.